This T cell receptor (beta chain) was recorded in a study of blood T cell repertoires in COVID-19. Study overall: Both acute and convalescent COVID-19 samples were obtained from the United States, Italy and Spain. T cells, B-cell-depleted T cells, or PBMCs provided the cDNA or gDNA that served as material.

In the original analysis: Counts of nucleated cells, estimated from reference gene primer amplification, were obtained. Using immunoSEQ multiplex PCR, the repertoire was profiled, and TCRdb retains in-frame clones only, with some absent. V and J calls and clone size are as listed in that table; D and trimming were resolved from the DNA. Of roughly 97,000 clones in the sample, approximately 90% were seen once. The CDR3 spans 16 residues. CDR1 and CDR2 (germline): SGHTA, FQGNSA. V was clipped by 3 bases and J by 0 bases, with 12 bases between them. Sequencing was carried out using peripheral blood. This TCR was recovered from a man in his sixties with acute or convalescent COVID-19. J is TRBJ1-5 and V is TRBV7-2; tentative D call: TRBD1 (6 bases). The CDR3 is CASSLTGHYSNQPQHF. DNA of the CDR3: TGTGCCAGCAGCTTGACGGGACATTATAGCAATCAGCCCCAGCATTTT.